This T cell receptor (beta chain) was obtained from a study of molecular identifiers for immune sequencing clone quantification. Overall study context: Replicates split RNA from approximately 22,000 or 94,000 naive CD8 cells five ways, and the researchers sequenced four portions.

This clonotype occurred a few times. Every naive CD8 library was made from between about 17,000 and 1,000,000 sorted cells with 10%, 30% or 50% RNA. Sorted naive CD8 T cells were those defined as CD8+CD4-CCR7+CD45RA+. The V end lost 5 bases, the J end lost 0 bases, and 14 bases lay between the germline ends. The length of the CDR3 is 16 residues. Germline CDR1 is MNHEY and CDR2 is SMNVEV (reference sequence). The bulk TCR libraries were made with methods described before and with listed TCR primers. TCRdb ran MiXCR on the PCR reads and lists one entry per CDR3 protein. Of approximately 100,000 distinct CDR3 sequences in the sample, roughly a third were seen once.

This clonotype was obtained from a human donor in good health. Some libraries in this study had Jurkat cell RNA spiked in. The chain employs TRBV27 and TRBJ2-1; D is unresolved. Sequencing input: naive CD8+ T cells from blood, with Jurkat cell RNA spiked in. As for subset: FACS-sorted CD8+CD4-CCR7+CD45RA+ naive T cells. The CDR3 bases are TGTGCCAGCAGTCCCGTGTGGCCGAGCTCCTACAATGAGCAGTTCTTC. Its protein is CASSPVWPSSYNEQFF.